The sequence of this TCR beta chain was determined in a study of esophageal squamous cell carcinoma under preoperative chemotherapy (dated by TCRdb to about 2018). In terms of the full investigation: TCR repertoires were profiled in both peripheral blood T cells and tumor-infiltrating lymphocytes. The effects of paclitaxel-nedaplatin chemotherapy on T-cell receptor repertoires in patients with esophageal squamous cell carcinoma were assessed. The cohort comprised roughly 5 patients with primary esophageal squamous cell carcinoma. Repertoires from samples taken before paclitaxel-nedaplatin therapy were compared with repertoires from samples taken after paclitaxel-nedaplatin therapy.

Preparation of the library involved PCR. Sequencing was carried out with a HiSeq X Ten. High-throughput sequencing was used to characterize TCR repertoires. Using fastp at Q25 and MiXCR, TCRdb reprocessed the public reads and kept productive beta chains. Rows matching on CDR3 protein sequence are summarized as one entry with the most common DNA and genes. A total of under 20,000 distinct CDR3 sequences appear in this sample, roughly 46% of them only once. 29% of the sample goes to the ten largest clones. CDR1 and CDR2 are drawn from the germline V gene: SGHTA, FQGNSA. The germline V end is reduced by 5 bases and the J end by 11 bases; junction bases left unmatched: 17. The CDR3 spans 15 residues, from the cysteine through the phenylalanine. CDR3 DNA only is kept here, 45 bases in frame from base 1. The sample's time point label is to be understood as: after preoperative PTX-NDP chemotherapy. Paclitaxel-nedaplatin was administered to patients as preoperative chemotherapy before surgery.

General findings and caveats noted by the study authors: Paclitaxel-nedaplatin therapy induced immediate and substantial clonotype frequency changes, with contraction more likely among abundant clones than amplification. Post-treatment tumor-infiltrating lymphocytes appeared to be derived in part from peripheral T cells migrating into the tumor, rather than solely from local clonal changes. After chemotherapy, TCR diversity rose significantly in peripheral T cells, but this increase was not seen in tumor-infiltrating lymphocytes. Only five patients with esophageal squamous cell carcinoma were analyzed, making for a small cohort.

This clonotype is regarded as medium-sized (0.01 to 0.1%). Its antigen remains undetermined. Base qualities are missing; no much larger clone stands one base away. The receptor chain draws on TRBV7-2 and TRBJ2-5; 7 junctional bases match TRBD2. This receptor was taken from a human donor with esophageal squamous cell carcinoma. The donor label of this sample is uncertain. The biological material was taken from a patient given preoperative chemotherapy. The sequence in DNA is TGTGCCAGCAGCCCCGGAATAGCGGGCGACAATGAGCAGTACTTC. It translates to CASSPGIAGDNEQYF.